This entry lists 21 T cell receptor beta chains sequenced from one sample in a study of T cells in Graves' hyperthyroidism and ophthalmopathy. Amplification of TCR beta CDR3 regions used RNA as the template. A set of HTBI primers served as the primers for a first-round RT-PCR of the TCR CDR3. TCRdb redid the calling of the multiplex PCR reads with MiXCR, one entry per CDR3 protein. The sample consists of about 520,000 distinct CDR3 sequences, around 21% of them appearing once. Sequenced material: blood. These receptors originate from a man between 18 and 35 years old with Graves' hyperthyroidism.

The chain couples TRBV28 to TRBJ1-2, with D tentatively TRBD1 (5 bases). The V gene lost 3 bases and the J gene lost 4 bases, with 9 bases spanning the gap. Germline loops: CDR1 MDHEN, CDR2 SYDVKM. There are 13 residues in the CDR3. CDR3 bases: TGTGCCAGCAGTTTGCCAAGGGGCTATGGCTACACCTTC. This translates into CASSLPRGYGYTF.

This clonotype appeared many times. V usage is TRBV6-5 and J usage is TRBJ2-7; D is ambiguous. Looked up from germline, CDR1 is MNHEY and CDR2 is SVGAGI. Trimming cost V 2 bases and J 7 bases, with 12 bases left between them. The CDR3 contains 13 residues. CDR3 sequence: CASSYRVGGEQYF. The CDR3 bases are TGTGCCAGCAGTTACCGGGTGGGCGGTGAGCAGTACTTC.

The table lists this clonotype with many counts. This chain connects TRBV30 to TRBJ2-7; TRBD1 agrees at 9 bases. This CDR3 has 16 amino acids. Germline CDR1 GTSNPN, CDR2 SVGIG (reference sequence). V gave up 1 base and J gave up 1 base; unmatched junction bases: 8. CDR3 sequence (DNA): TGTGCCTGGAGTGACGAGGACAGGGGCTCTTCCTACGAGCAGTACTTC. Its protein is CAWSDEDRGSSYEQYF.

V and J are TRBV6-1 and TRBJ1-1; 8 bases match TRBD1. The V gene end was trimmed by 6 bases and the J gene end by 3 bases; junction bases not matched to a gene: 6. The germline CDR1 and CDR2 sequences are MNHNS and SASEGT. There are 14 residues in the CDR3. CDR3 sequence reads: CASRLDRDDTEAFF. DNA of the CDR3: TGTGCCAGCAGGCTGGACAGGGACGACACTGAAGCTTTCTTT.

In the case of this clonotype: This may stem from a read error, because a much larger clone lies one nucleotide away. This chain joins TRBV28 and TRBJ1-5, with D unclear. There are 15 residues in the CDR3. The germline V gene has CDR1 MDHEN and CDR2 SYDVKM. Trimming pared 8 bases from V and 5 bases from J, leaving 19 bases between. DNA for the CDR3: TGTGCCAGCCTCCATGCGGGATTTGGGGATCAGCCCCAGCATTTT. Its translation: CASLHAGFGDQPQHF.

This clonotype was counted many times. V is TRBV19 and J is TRBJ1-1, with 10 bases identical to TRBD1. Germline CDR1 reads LNHDA; CDR2 reads SQIVND (reference sequence). Trimming removed 6 bases from V and 5 bases from J; junction bases left unmatched: 6. The CDR3 spans 14 residues. CDR3 protein: CASSQTGGRTEAFF. Here the CDR3 DNA reads TGTGCCAGTAGCCAGACAGGGGGCAGGACTGAAGCTTTCTTT.

This clonotype has a count of ten or more. The chain has TRBV30 and TRBJ2-2; D perhaps matches TRBD1 (6 bases). Trimming took 5 bases from V and 2 from J, leaving 9 bases between them. There are 13 residues in the CDR3. The germline CDR1 and CDR2 sequences are GTSNPN and SVGIG (reference sequence). The CDR3 loop is CAWAGTNTGELFF. The CDR3 DNA is TGTGCCTGGGCCGGGACAAACACCGGGGAGCTGTTTTTT. The full variable domain, rest sourced from reference TRBV30 and TRBJ2-2, is SQTIHQWPATLVQPVGSPLSLECTVEGTSNPNLYWYRQAAGRGLQLLFYSVGIGQISSEVPQNLSASRPQDRQFILSSKKLLLSDSGFYLCAWAGTNTGELFFGEGSRLTVL.

This clonotype was found a few times. The CDR3 sequence is CASSFRTSGNQETQYF. In nucleotides, the CDR3 is TGTGCCAGCAGCTTCAGGACTAGCGGAAACCAAGAGACCCAGTACTTC. This sequence joins TRBV7-9 and TRBJ2-5; TRBD2 matches at 10 bases. J gave up 0 bases and V 3 bases, and 4 bases lay outside the gene matches. The CDR3 spans 16 residues. Looked up from germline, CDR1 is SEHNR and CDR2 is FQNEAQ (reference sequence).

This chain uses TRBV4-1 with TRBJ1-5; TRBD1 matches 8 bases. Germline assignment: CDR1 MGHRA and CDR2 YSYEKL. The V and J ends lost 3 bases and 0 bases, in that order; junction bases with no gene match: 4. This CDR3 comprises 16 residues. The CDR3 loop reads CASSHRQGNSNQPQHF. CDR3 nucleotides: TGCGCCAGCAGCCATCGACAGGGGAATAGCAATCAGCCCCAGCATTTT.

In its sample, this clonotype was seen many times. The V call is TRBV20-1, the J call TRBJ1-2; a weak D match, TRBD1 (5 bases). Per germline, CDR1 DFQATT and CDR2 SNEGSKA (reference sequence). Trimming left V 5 bases short and J 2 bases short, with 12 bases between. The CDR3 contains 13 residues. The DNA of the CDR3 is TGCAGTGCTGTCTCTGGGGGGAACTATGGCTACACCTTC. Its protein is CSAVSGGNYGYTF.

This clonotype has at least ten counts. The rearrangement uses TRBV6-1 and TRBJ1-2; 10 positions match TRBD1. In germline, CDR1 is MNHNS, CDR2 SASEGT. Unmatched junction bases numbered 7, after V lost 5 bases and J lost 4 bases. CDR3 length equals 15 residues. As DNA, the CDR3 is TGTGCCAGCAGTCGACAGGGGGCCGGTCCCTATGGCTACACCTTC. This encodes CASSRQGAGPYGYTF.

This clonotype has ten or more counts. The V gene is TRBV20-1, the J gene TRBJ2-5; weak D call: TRBD1 (5 bases). The CDR3 sequence is 14 residues long. Deletions cut 5 bases from V and 5 bases from J, with 18 bases between. Germline V gene sequence: CDR1 DFQATT, CDR2 SNEGSKA (reference sequence). The CDR3 bases are TGCAGTGCTTCACCCGCGAAGGGGCTGGAGACCCAGTACTTC. Protein sequence: CSASPAKGLETQYF.

In this sample, this clonotype turned up a few times. The chain employs TRBV5-1 and TRBJ2-7; no definite D call. Germline V gives CDR1 SGHRS, CDR2 YFSETQ. The CDR3 runs to 14 residues. The V gene lost 4 bases and the J gene lost 3 bases, with 14 bases spanning the gap. DNA of the CDR3: TGCGCCAGCAGCCCCCATGGGTGGATCTACGAGCAGTACTTC. Its translation is CASSPHGWIYEQYF.

Many counts were recorded for this clonotype. The rearrangement joins TRBV19 to TRBJ1-5; unclear D gene. Trimming removed 6 bases at V and 0 bases at J, with 12 bases between. The germline V gene encodes CDR1 LNHDA and CDR2 SQIVND (reference sequence). There are 15 residues in the CDR3. CDR3 protein: CASSPFDSSNQPQHF. As DNA, the CDR3 is TGTGCCAGTAGCCCTTTCGACTCTAGCAATCAGCCCCAGCATTTT.

The chain is built from TRBV11-2 and TRBJ1-4, with D possibly being TRBD1 (5 bases). The V end lost 8 bases, the J end lost 4 bases, and 8 bases lay between the germline ends. The CDR3 is made up of 12 amino acids. Germline V gives CDR1 SGHAT, CDR2 FQNNGV. CDR3 in amino acids: CASRDFNEKLFF. The CDR3 nucleotides read TGTGCCAGCCGGGACTTTAATGAAAAACTGTTTTTT.

The V gene is TRBV11-1, the J gene TRBJ2-7, with TRBD2 matching over 8 bases. The CDR3 extends over 15 amino acids. Per germline, CDR1 SGHAT and CDR2 FQDESV (reference sequence). V lost 7 bases to trimming and J lost 6 bases; unmatched junction nucleotides: 14. The CDR3 loop reads CASTPRRAGDVEQYF. The DNA for the CDR3 is TGTGCCAGCACCCCCCGTAGAGCGGGAGATGTCGAGCAGTACTTC.

The chain combines TRBV6-1 with TRBJ1-5; D gene ambiguous. Trimming took 3 bases from V and 7 from J, leaving 7 bases between them. Germline V gene lookup returns CDR1 MNHNS and CDR2 SASEGT. CDR3 length equals 12 residues. CDR3 loop: CASSELRQPQHF. CDR3 coding DNA: TGTGCCAGCAGTGAGTTAAGGCAGCCCCAGCATTTT.

This clonotype has a count of ten or more. This chain joins TRBV28 and TRBJ2-7; D unclear. The germline gives CDR1 MDHEN, CDR2 SYDVKM. The V end was cut by 5 bases, the J end by 0 bases, with 8 bases between. The CDR3 sequence is 13 residues long. The CDR3 coding sequence is TGTGCCAGCAGTAAAGGGCACTCCTACGAGCAGTACTTC. Amino acid sequence: CASSKGHSYEQYF.

About this clonotype itself: A single base separates this from a much larger clone, so it may be a read error. The chain carries TRBV29-1 and TRBJ2-7; the D gene could be TRBD1 or TRBD2 (6 bases each). The germline V gene encodes CDR1 SQVTM and CDR2 ANQGSEA. The CDR3 length is 11 residues. The CDR3 coding sequence is TGCAGCGTAGACGGGGGCTACGGGCAGTACTTC. It encodes CSVDGGYGQYF.

This clonotype was counted at least ten times. The genes are TRBV28 and TRBJ2-7, with D possibly being TRBD1 (8 bases). Trimming took off 7 bases at V and 3 bases at J, with 19 bases between the two ends. This CDR3 has 15 residues. The germline CDR1 and CDR2 sequences are MDHEN and SYDVKM. Here the CDR3 reads CASNGGQGAYYEQYF. The CDR3 DNA follows: TGTGCCAGCAACGGGGGGCAGGGGGCTTACTACGAGCAGTACTTC. Looking up the rest from reference TRBV28 and TRBJ2-7 gives the full variable domain: DVKVTQSSRYLVKRTGEKVFLECVQDMDHENMFWYRQDPGLGLRLIYFSYDVKMKEKGDIPEGYSVSREKKERFSLILESASTNQTSMYLCASNGGQGAYYEQYFGPGTRLTVT.

The chain employs TRBV7-9 and TRBJ1-2; D uncertain. The germline V gene encodes CDR1 SEHNR and CDR2 FQNEAQ (reference sequence). With 1 base removed from V and 8 bases from J, the gap between germline ends came to 14 bases. This CDR3 has 14 amino acids. This chain's CDR3 is CASSLVSAAYGYTF. The CDR3 DNA follows: TGTGCCAGCAGCTTAGTGTCGGCAGCTTACGGCTACACCTTC.